This T cell receptor (beta chain) was identified during a study of T cell responses to AZD1222 COVID-19 vaccine. Whole-study findings and limits: CD4 TCRs associated with vaccination spanned spike, dominating at 160-218 and 743-854. Recipients of AZD1222 seropositive at baseline numbered only 5 to 7. The donors showed a predominance of white British ancestry and of females, with possible underestimation of clonal diversity. With two AZD1222 doses given, Spike-specific TCR breadth and depth both rose.

This CDR3 contains 13 residues. V was clipped by 5 bases and J by 6 bases; unmatched bases: 6. Germline V gives CDR1 SEHNR, CDR2 FQNEAQ (reference sequence). Data came from immunoSEQ multiplex PCR; TCRdb stores just in-frame clones and leaves some out. The sample contains some 80,000 clones, nearly 90% of which appear only once. In regard to this clone: Its specificity is unknown.

The rearrangement links TRBV7-9 to TRBJ1-1, with TRBD1 matching 7 bases. This receptor was identified in an adult in good health. Sample: peripheral blood, taken on day 0 of MenACWY control vaccination. For the CDR3, the DNA is TGTGCCAGCAGCCCCGCCGGGACAGCTGAAGCTTTCTTT. Its protein is CASSPAGTAEAFF.